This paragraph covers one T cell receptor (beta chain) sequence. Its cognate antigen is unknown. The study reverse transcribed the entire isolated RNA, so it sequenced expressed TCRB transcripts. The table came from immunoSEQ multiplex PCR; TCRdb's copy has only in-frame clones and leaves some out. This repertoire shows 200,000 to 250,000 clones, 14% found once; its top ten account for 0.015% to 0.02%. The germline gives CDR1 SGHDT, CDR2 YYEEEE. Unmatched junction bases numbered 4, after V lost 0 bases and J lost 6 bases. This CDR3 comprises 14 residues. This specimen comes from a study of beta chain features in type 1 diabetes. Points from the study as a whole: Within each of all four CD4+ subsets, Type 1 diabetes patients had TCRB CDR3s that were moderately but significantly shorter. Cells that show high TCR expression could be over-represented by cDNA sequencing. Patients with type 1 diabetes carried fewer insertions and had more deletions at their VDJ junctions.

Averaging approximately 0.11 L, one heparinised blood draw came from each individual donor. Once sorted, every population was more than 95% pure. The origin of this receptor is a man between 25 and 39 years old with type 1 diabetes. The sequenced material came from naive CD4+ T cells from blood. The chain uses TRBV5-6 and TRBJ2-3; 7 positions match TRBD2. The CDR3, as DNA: TGTGCCAGCAGCTTGGTGAGCGGGACGGATACGCAGTATTTT. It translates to CASSLVSGTDTQYF.